This T cell receptor beta chain was sequenced during a study of T cells after yellow fever vaccination. Study-level results: Most clones from primary vaccination were detected again post-booster (roughly 96% CD4, roughly 91% CD8).

CDR3 length equals 15 residues. Germline trimming cut 4 bases from V and 7 bases from J; bases unmatched to any gene: 13. In germline, CDR1 is SGHRS, CDR2 YFSETQ. Each CDR3 protein is one row after TCRdb ran MiXCR on the 5' RACE reads. This sample carries a few hundred thousand distinct CDR3 sequences, roughly a sixth of them seen once, and the ten largest clones take around 15%. About this clonotype: Its cognate antigen is unknown.

The TCR originated in a man between 18 and 35 years old who received the YFV17D yellow fever vaccine. The chain links TRBV5-1 to TRBJ1-1, with 7 bases aligning to TRBD1. Here the sequenced sample was PBMCs, taken 4 to 6 days after the first yellow fever vaccination. The CDR3 loop reads CASSATRQGGSEAFF. CDR3 in DNA: TGCGCCAGCAGCGCTACCCGACAGGGCGGGAGTGAAGCTTTCTTT.